This T cell receptor (beta chain) was recorded in a study of T cells after yellow fever vaccination. This clonotype was seen repeatedly, ten times or more. Its specificity is unknown. TCR cDNA was made by 5'RACE template switching, adding a universal primer site and UMIs. Each CDR3 protein is one row after TCRdb ran MiXCR on the 5' RACE reads. In the table there are fewer than 400,000 distinct CDR3 sequences, 9.5% to 12% of which are singletons. CDR1 is MNHEY and CDR2 is SMNVEV in the germline V gene (reference sequence). The J segment lost 6 bases and the V segment lost 0 bases, leaving 6 bases of the junction unmatched. The CDR3 sequence is 16 residues long. Study-level findings and limits: Weaker in magnitude, the secondary response showed a faster peak on day 5 versus 15.

V usage is TRBV27 and J usage is TRBJ2-2; 8 nucleotides align to TRBD1. The receptor was isolated from a man in his late teens or twenties who received the YFV17D yellow fever vaccine. The sample here was CD4+ T cells sorted from PBMCs, taken 45 days after the yellow fever booster vaccination. This CDR3 reads CASSLSRQGYAGELFF. CDR3 nucleotides: TGTGCCAGCAGTTTATCGAGACAGGGGTACGCCGGGGAGCTGTTTTTT.